The 8 T cell receptor beta chains given below trace back to one sample, sequenced in a study of cytomegalovirus exposure and HLA in healthy donors. PCR involved 60 Vbeta and 13 Jbeta primers. Some clones are missing from TCRdb's copy, which holds only in-frame ones; the method was immunoSEQ multiplex PCR. The sample includes about 200,000 clones. The sample was PBMCs. All receptors come from a man aged 25 to 40 in good health and CMV-seronegative.

The gene calls are TRBV5-4 and TRBJ2-2; D gene uncertain. Germline V gene sequence: CDR1 SGHNT, CDR2 YYREEE (reference sequence). The CDR3 totals 14 residues. The V end lost 0 bases, the J end lost 4 bases, and 7 bases lay between the germline ends. CDR3 coding DNA: TGTGCCAGCAGCTTGGCCGGAGTCACCGGGGAGCTGTTTTTT. This gives the protein CASSLAGVTGELFF.

CDR3 DNA sequence: TGTGCCAGCAGCTTATTTCAGGGTGGCCATCAGCCCCAGCATTTT. Encoded protein: CASSLFQGGHQPQHF. The rearrangement uses TRBV7-2 and TRBJ1-5, with a possible D match to TRBD1 (5 bases). Between the trimmed V and J ends, which lost 2 bases and 5 bases, there was a span of 13 bases. Germline V gives CDR1 SGHTA, CDR2 FQGNSA. CDR3 length equals 15 residues.

The chain recombines TRBV7-6 with TRBJ1-1; the D is unclear. This CDR3 spans 12 amino acids. V gave up 8 bases and J gave up 6 bases, with 13 bases separating them. CDR1 is SGHVS and CDR2 is FNYEAQ in the germline V gene. The CDR3 DNA sequence: TGTGCCAGCGCCGGAGCTAACGCTGAAGCTTTCTTT. It codes for CASAGANAEAFF.

This sequence joins TRBV7-9 and TRBJ1-2; 7 bases match TRBD1. Germline V gives CDR1 SEHNR, CDR2 FQNEAQ (reference sequence). This CDR3 is 15 amino acids long. With 0 bases clipped from V and 4 bases from J, the junction kept 5 bases outside the gene matches. CDR3 nucleotide sequence: TGTGCCAGCAGCTTAGCTGCAGCAGGGGGCTATGGCTACACCTTC. Encoded protein: CASSLAAAGGYGYTF.

V gene TRBV2 combines with J gene TRBJ2-2; 9 bases fit TRBD1. This CDR3 spans 16 amino acids. J was trimmed by 4 bases and V by 6 bases; bases with no gene match: 9. Germline lookup yields CDR1 SNHLY and CDR2 FYNNEI. The CDR3 DNA reads TGTGCCAGCAGCGCCGGGACAGGGTATTTCACCGGGGAGCTGTTTTTT. Amino acids: CASSAGTGYFTGELFF.

This rearrangement joins TRBV29-1 to TRBJ2-7; 8 nucleotides match TRBD2. The CDR3 spans 11 residues. Germline lookup yields CDR1 SQVTM and CDR2 ANQGSEA. CDR3 coding DNA: TGCAGAAGCGGGAGCTCCTACGAGCAGTACTTC. Its protein is CRSGSSYEQYF.

V usage is TRBV7-2 and J usage is TRBJ1-5, with a tentative D call TRBD1 (6 bases). Trimming took off 5 bases at V and 6 bases at J, with 17 bases between the two ends. The CDR3 covers 15 residues. The germline gives CDR1 SGHTA, CDR2 FQGNSA. Written as DNA, the CDR3 is TGTGCCAGCAGCCCCCAATCGGGGGGCAGTCAGCCCCAGCATTTT. This codes for CASSPQSGGSQPQHF.

The CDR3 here is CATYDHGTGLEQFF. The CDR3 DNA sequence: TGTGCCACCTATGACCACGGGACAGGGCTTGAGCAGTTCTTC. The rearrangement uses TRBV19 and TRBJ2-1; 9 bases are shared with TRBD1. This CDR3 has 14 amino acids. Germline V gene data show CDR1 as LNHDA and CDR2 as SQIVND (reference sequence). V was clipped by 10 bases and J by 9 bases; unmatched bases: 13.